This entry features one TCR beta chain sequence. Its antigen is not yet known. No qualities accompany the bases; no much larger clone lies one base away. The library was made by the immunoSEQ multiplex PCR assay. For the multiplex PCR, a mixture combining 60 forward primers for TCR Vbeta segments and 13 reverse primers for TCR Jbeta segments was used. A multiplex PCR assay on genomic DNA amplified the CDR3 region of rearranged TCR beta genes. The amplified TCR beta libraries were sequenced on the Illumina HiSeq System as 87-base-pair reads. The authors processed their data as follows. In a later analysis, roughly 80 million unique TCR beta chains were counted across the roughly 670 repertoires, and roughly 9.9 million of these chains were shared by at least two donors. Raw reads were error-corrected and collapsed into unique sequences by a nearest-neighbor algorithm in which closely related sequences were merged to remove PCR and sequencing errors. CDR3 sequences were aligned to IMGT reference sequences to assign V, D and J gene segments. For a sequence to be retained, a match of at least six nucleotides to both a V gene segment and a J gene segment was required. A rearrangement was called productive if the CDR3 had no stop codons and remained in frame with V and J, and every other rearrangement was called non-productive. Following IMGT convention, CDR3 was defined as the stretch from the second conserved V-encoded cysteine to the conserved J-encoded phenylalanine. The earlier analysis of approximately 590 of the donors excluded any sequence lacking an unambiguous match to a single V gene segment. In an earlier analysis of a few hundred of the donors, a V segment was called functional when productive rearrangements were above 56.7%, and segregating when the standard deviation between donors exceeded 5%. A statistical classification framework was built to diagnose cytomegalovirus status from the catalog of TCR beta chain sequences. A later analysis assigned V and J genes by comparing TCR nucleotide sequences with IMGT/GENE-DB human TR gene sequences. In a later analysis, CDR3 sequences and most-parsimonious VDJ recombination scenarios were assigned using the TCRdist pipeline. In a later analysis, every TCR beta chain was defined by the combination of its CDR3 amino acid sequence and its V-gene family, and reads without a unique V-gene family were dropped. In a later analysis, fewer than 600 highly shared, low-generation-probability nucleotide sequences were removed to address suspected cross-contamination and a sequencing artifact. For each public chain, a later analysis derived a clonal expansion index from normalized ranks of inferred template counts within each repertoire. In a later analysis, generation probabilities were computed with a VDJ recombination model fitted to out-of-frame rearrangements, and the resulting probabilities were checked against IGoR. In a later analysis, TCR-TCR, TCR-HLA and TCR-CMV co-occurrence was scored with hypergeometric tests, and a repertoire-size bias correction was applied to TCR pairs. A later analysis estimated false discovery rates by permuting HLA or CMV assignments 20 times. In a later analysis, co-occurring TCRs were grouped with DBSCAN, and TCRdist sequence similarity was added when clustering was performed within HLA-allele-positive subsets. Repertoires with fewer than 30,000 or more than 120,000 public chains, plus five repertoires with anomalous nucleotide sharing, were excluded from co-occurrence clustering. As stored in TCRdb, this immuneACCESS dataset retains in-frame rearrangements with V and J assigned. A fraction of the clones does not appear; measured against another copy, unresolved V genes explain less than half of the discrepancy, and the remainder lacks a known reason. V, J and clone size are taken as reported in that table, and D and trimming were inferred from the DNA itself. Counted in this sample were about 180,000 clones; roughly 76% of them appeared once. 4.9% of the sample belongs to the ten largest clones.

This sample is part of a study of cytomegalovirus exposure and HLA in healthy donors listed by TCRdb under 2017. For the study in its entirety: An earlier analysis of about 560 of the donors reported approximately 280 Gb of sequence data and 90 million to 120 million unique TCR beta sequences obtained from some 170 million T cells. An early release that covered 640 HLA-typed donors contained around 300 gigabases of sequencing data and around 80 million unique TCR sequences. Of the roughly 390 genotyped donors, around 81% fell in the genetic ancestry cluster associated with self-reported Caucasian donors. The aim of the study was to test whether cataloging public T cell receptors could identify signatures of past pathogen exposure. The study profiled the T cell repertoires of 550 to 700 subjects by immunosequencing and related them to cytomegalovirus serostatus. Besides the first cohort of more than 650 subjects, a separate validation cohort made up of 120 or so different subjects was used. High-throughput TCR immunosequencing, statistical association of individual TCRs with disease status, and machine learning were combined to predict cytomegalovirus infection status. In a later analysis, previously published TCR beta repertoires from more than 500 donors were re-analyzed and high-resolution HLA genotyping was added so that TCR occurrence patterns could be studied. In the later analysis, no new phenotypic data were used to find candidate immune exposures; instead, reliance was placed on TCR beta sequences and their occurrence across donors. In an earlier analysis of 587 of the donors, high-throughput TCR beta sequencing was used to judge whether each TCR beta V gene segment behaved as functional or pseudogenic. Donor age, sex, ethnicity and CMV serostatus were compiled alongside the repertoire data. A later genetic analysis took genome-wide SNP genotypes for about three fifths of the roughly 700 donors and used that subset as a discovery cohort. All discovery cohort repertoires had been generated using a single sequencing platform. HLA typing included class I and class II loci at four-digit resolution. The number of donors typed differed by locus, with 629-630 for A, B, C, DRB1 and DQB1, over 500 for DQA1, 600 to 610 for DPA1, and about 450 for DPB1. About 5 DR-DQ haplotypes were handled as single units for association and clustering, since linkage in the cohort was strong. Among about 390 genotyped donors of the cohort, an average of roughly 240,000 unique TCR beta nucleotide sequences were sequenced per donor, roughly 20% of them non-productive.

The cohort consisted of 670 or so healthy bone marrow donors. All cohort members were sampled while nominally healthy, although unrecorded immune exposures were likely present. The donor tested CMV seropositive, placing the donor among the 250 to 350 seropositive members of the cohort. Every donor gave a peripheral blood sample, and the peripheral blood mononuclear cells from that sample were used for TCR beta sequencing. Genomic DNA extraction from the blood cell samples was performed with the Qiagen DNeasy Blood Extraction Kit. Its CDR3 holds 16 amino acids, cysteine through phenylalanine. Solely the CDR3 DNA is kept, with 48 bases framed from the first base. The germline V gene specifies ENHRY as CDR1 and SYGVKD as CDR2. Points the paper makes about the study in general: For the cohort, immune exposure information was limited to CMV serostatus. A further reported finding was that TCR beta sequences accurately predicted the HLA-A and HLA-B alleles for most subjects in the first cohort. In an earlier analysis of about 550 of the donors, most TCR beta V segments were observed in productive rearrangements about 87% or about 30% of the time, broadly matching IMGT annotations. According to a later analysis, parvovirus B19, influenza, CMV and Epstein-Barr virus appeared linked to several top co-occurrence clusters. The earlier analysis of 587 of the donors excluded some 15 rarely observed V segments, including chromosome 9 orphons, because counts were too low. A later genetic analysis reported fewer N-insertions in productive TCRs among donors in an Asian-associated ancestry cluster than the roughly 700-donor mean. A later analysis found that HLA-associated TCR beta chains were more clonally expanded and had lower generation probabilities than equally common non-associated chains. The sequencing pipeline was judged likely to have produced a cluster of highly shared sequence variants as a technical artifact. A later analysis associated about 17,000 TCR beta sequences with specific HLA alleles at a false discovery rate of 0.05. Presence/absence analyses assumed roughly uniform sequencing depth across donors, an assumption that may not hold. Linkage disequilibrium might explain the correlated functional status among segregating V segments, but an unknown experimental factor could not be excluded. Some IMGT-functional V segments, including TRBV6-2 and TRBV6-3, could not be told apart with the 87-base-pair reads, so those segments were excluded. Across donors, most TCR sequences were observed very rarely, whereas some public TCRs were present in many individuals. In the study, 150 to 200 TCR beta chains were listed as associated with cytomegalovirus. Assigning TCR associations to individual alleles was difficult when HLA alleles, especially DR and DQ, strongly co-occurred. A few of the identified cytomegalovirus-associated TCR beta chains were confirmed in vitro to be specific for cytomegalovirus antigens. Most CMV-associated TCR beta chains appeared to be HLA-restricted in a later analysis, and the HLA associations seemed to be driven largely by CMV exposure. Because HLA typing was missing for some donors at each locus, association tests included only the typed subset. In both the original and validation cohorts, the classifier was reported to diagnose cytomegalovirus status with high specificity and sensitivity. According to the authors, the approach could potentially be generalized to other disease states and immunological phenotypes. V-gene and J-gene trimming of TCR beta chains was associated with a missense DCLRE1C variant in a later genetic analysis, and the association was replicated in an independent cohort. Only TCR beta chains were sequenced in this cohort, and the absence of alpha or paired-chain data limited detectable features. In a later analysis, the rate of TCR association differed among HLA loci, with DRB1 alleles having the most associated TCRs and HLA-C alleles having the fewest.

The sequenced material came from PBMCs. The TCR sequence derives from a woman under 30 in good health and CMV-seropositive. The chain joins TRBV10-3 to TRBJ2-5; TRBD1 could be the D gene, as 5 bases match. Near its end, the DNA agrees better with TRBJ2-7, so the J call may be wrong. In nucleotide form, the sequence is TGTGCCATCAGTGAGTCATCAGTAGGACACCCCTACGAGCAGTACTTC. This encodes CAISESSVGHPYEQYF.